A single sample gave rise to the 15 T cell receptor beta chains below, sequenced in a study of beta chain features in type 1 diabetes. TCRB transcripts that were expressed got sequenced, as all of the isolated RNA had been reverse transcribed. Libraries were prepared by immunoSEQ multiplex PCR; TCRdb keeps only in-frame clonotypes and omits some of them. The data hold 970,000 or so clones, with roughly 15% observed a single time. Sample: naive CD4+ T cells from blood. These receptors came from a woman aged 18-29 years in good health.

This clone was counted only a few times. V and J are TRBV5-1 and TRBJ2-1; TRBD2 matches at 7 bases. The CDR3 totals 15 residues. V lost 2 bases to trimming and J lost 3 bases; unmatched junction nucleotides: 5. Germline CDR1 is SGHRS and CDR2 is YFSETQ. DNA for the CDR3: TGCGCCAGCAGCTTAGGAGCGGGGCGCTACAATGAGCAGTTCTTC. Amino acids: CASSLGAGRYNEQFF.

The genes are TRBV13 and TRBJ1-1, with D unclear. CDR1 and CDR2 from the germline V gene are PRHDT and FYEKMQ (reference sequence). This CDR3 region has 15 residues. The V end was cut by 0 bases, the J end by 1 base, with 9 bases between. The CDR3 bases are TGTGCCAGCAGCTTAGGGGCCGCAGGGAACACTGAAGCTTTCTTT. As protein: CASSLGAAGNTEAFF.

A few counts support this clone. The chain has TRBV6-6 and TRBJ1-1, with D maybe TRBD1 (5 bases). The CDR3 loop spans 14 amino acids. Germline CDR1 MNHNY, CDR2 SVGAGI (reference sequence). V was trimmed by 0 bases and J by 9 bases, leaving 14 bases between them. CDR3 sequence (DNA): TGTGCCAGCAGTTACTCCTCAGAGCAGGGAAAAGCTTTCTTT. The encoded protein is CASSYSSEQGKAFF.

The chain links TRBV7-2 to TRBJ1-2; D is perhaps TRBD1 (6 bases). Trimming took 5 bases from V and 9 from J, leaving 22 bases between them. Looked up from germline, CDR1 is SGHTA and CDR2 is FQGNSA. CDR3 length: 15 residues. The CDR3 here is CASSLGGTTPESYTF. The DNA of the CDR3 is TGTGCCAGCAGCCTAGGCGGGACAACCCCTGAAAGCTACACCTTC.

Only a few counts were recorded for this clone. This chain links TRBV4-1 with TRBJ2-5; 10 bases map to TRBD1. This CDR3 is 15 amino acids long. Looked up from germline, CDR1 is MGHRA and CDR2 is YSYEKL. V shed 4 bases and J 5 bases; nucleotides not matched to a gene: 7. Written as DNA, the CDR3 is TGCGCCAGCAGCCGAAGACAGGGGGCGGACGAGACCCAGTACTTC. This codes for CASSRRQGADETQYF.

The chain combines TRBV5-1 with TRBJ2-7; D remains unclear. From germline, CDR1 is SGHRS and CDR2 YFSETQ. The length of the CDR3 is 16 residues. The V end was cut by 0 bases, the J end by 3 bases, with 16 bases between. In DNA form, the CDR3 reads TGCGCCAGCAGCTTGGTGGTGCGTAGTGAACTCTACGAGCAGTACTTC. Translated: CASSLVVRSELYEQYF.

The CDR3: CASSPVAGSLEQYF. In nucleotides, the CDR3 is TGTGCCAGCAGCCCCGTGGCAGGGAGTCTCGAGCAGTACTTC. V gene TRBV7-2 combines with J gene TRBJ2-7; D may correspond to TRBD1 or TRBD2 (5 bases each). Per germline, CDR1 SGHTA and CDR2 FQGNSA. V gave up 5 bases and J gave up 6 bases, with 17 bases separating them. This CDR3 comprises 14 residues.

This rearrangement joins TRBV10-2 to TRBJ2-1; TRBD2 matches at 12 bases. This CDR3 has 16 amino acids. Per germline, CDR1 WSHSY and CDR2 SAAADI. After removal of 6 bases from V and 12 bases from J, the junction contained 15 bases not matched to a gene. The CDR3 here is CASRPGLAGSWRGQFF. The CDR3 DNA reads as TGCGCCAGCAGACCAGGACTAGCGGGATCGTGGCGTGGGCAGTTCTTC.

This clone was seen a handful of times. The V call is TRBV27, the J call TRBJ2-1, with 11 nucleotides matching TRBD2. The trim removed 6 bases at V and 8 bases at J, leaving 12 bases unmatched. Per the germline V gene, CDR1 is MNHEY and CDR2 is SMNVEV (reference sequence). The CDR3 totals 16 residues. The CDR3 loop is CASSPSGSGRVYEQFF. CDR3 sequence (DNA): TGTGCCAGCAGCCCCTCGGGTAGCGGGAGGGTCTATGAGCAGTTCTTC.

This clone was counted only a few times. This chain uses TRBV19 with TRBJ2-3, with D uncertain. CDR1 and CDR2 from the germline V gene are LNHDA and SQIVND (reference sequence). CDR3 length: 14 amino acids. Trimming left V 0 bases short and J 2 bases short, with 6 bases between. The CDR3 coding sequence is TGTGCCAGTAGTATAGATCCCTACACAGATACGCAGTATTTT. Translated: CASSIDPYTDTQYF. The full variable domain, rest sourced from reference TRBV19 and TRBJ2-3, is DGGITQSPKYLFRKEGQNVTLSCEQNLNHDAMYWYRQDPGQGLRLIYYSQIVNDFQKGDIAEGYSVSREKKESFPLTVTSAQKNPTAFYLCASSIDPYTDTQYFGPGTRLTVL.

The genes are TRBV5-1 and TRBJ2-2; unclear D gene. Deletions cut 1 base from V and 6 bases from J, with 10 bases between. Germline V CDR1 and CDR2: SGHRS, YFSETQ. This CDR3 is built from 14 residues. CDR3 DNA: TGCGCCAGCAGCTTGCCTGGGCCCTCCGGGGAGCTGTTTTTT. This translates into CASSLPGPSGELFF. The complete variable domain, with remaining parts taken from reference TRBV5-1 and TRBJ2-2, reads KAGVTQTPRYLIKTRGQQVTLSCSPISGHRSVSWYQQTPGQGLQFLFEYFSETQRNKGNFPGRFSGRQFSNSRSEMNVSTLELGDSALYLCASSLPGPSGELFFGEGSRLTVL.

V is TRBV18 and J is TRBJ1-2; D might be TRBD1 (6 bases). There are 17 residues in the CDR3. Germline CDR1 reads KGHSH; CDR2 reads LQKENI. V was clipped by 1 base and J by 2 bases, with 17 bases between them. CDR3 region: CASSPLDSPRTNYGYTF. Here the CDR3 DNA reads TGTGCCAGCTCACCACTGGACAGTCCTAGGACGAACTATGGCTACACCTTC.

The rearrangement links TRBV7-9 to TRBJ2-1; weak D call: TRBD2 (6 bases). CDR1 and CDR2 (germline): SEHNR, FQNEAQ (reference sequence). Trimming took off 5 bases at V and 9 bases at J, with 11 bases between the two ends. The CDR3 is 12 amino acids. The CDR3 coding sequence is TGTGCCAGCAGCCAAGGAGGGTTTGAGCAGTTCTTC. Its protein is CASSQGGFEQFF.

The gene calls are TRBV25-1 and TRBJ2-1, with 11 bases identical to TRBD2. There are 14 residues in the CDR3. The germline V gene has CDR1 MGHDK and CDR2 SYGVNS. V dropped 3 bases and J dropped 6; count of bases not matched to a gene: 1. The CDR3 spells CASSDSGRANEQFF. CDR3 coding DNA: TGTGCCAGCAGTGATAGCGGGAGGGCCAATGAGCAGTTCTTC.

The J gene is TRBJ1-1, the V gene TRBV2, with D unclear. Germline V gene sequence: CDR1 SNHLY, CDR2 FYNNEI. Trimming removed 8 bases from V and 1 base from J, with 11 bases in between. The CDR3 is made up of 13 amino acids. This CDR3 reads CASGSLRNTEAFF. CDR3 in DNA: TGTGCCAGCGGGTCTCTACGGAACACTGAAGCTTTCTTT. The full variable domain, in which reference TRBV2 and TRBJ1-1 provide the parts outside the CDR3, is EPEVTQTPSHQVTQMGQEVILRCVPISNHLYFYWYRQILGQKVEFLVSFYNNEISEKSEIFDDQFSVERPDGSNFTLKIRSTKLEDSAMYFCASGSLRNTEAFFGQGTRLTVV.